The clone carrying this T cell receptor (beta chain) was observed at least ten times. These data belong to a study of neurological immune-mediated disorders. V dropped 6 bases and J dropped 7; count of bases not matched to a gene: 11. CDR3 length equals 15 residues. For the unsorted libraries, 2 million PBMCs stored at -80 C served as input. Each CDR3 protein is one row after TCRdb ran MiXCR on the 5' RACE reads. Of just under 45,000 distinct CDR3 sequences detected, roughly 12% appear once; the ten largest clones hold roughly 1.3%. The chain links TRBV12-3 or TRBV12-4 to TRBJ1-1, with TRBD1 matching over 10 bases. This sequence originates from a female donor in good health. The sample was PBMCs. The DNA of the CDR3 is TGTGCCAGCAGCCGTACCGGGACAGGGGTTGGTGAAGCTTTCTTT. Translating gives CASSRTGTGVGEAFF.